What follows are 25 T cell receptor beta chains derived from one specimen sequenced in a study of beta chain features in type 1 diabetes (dated by TCRdb to about 2018). Library method: the immunoSEQ multiplex PCR assay. The High Capacity cDNA Reverse Transcription Kit was used to reverse transcribe all of the isolated RNA, meaning that expressed TCRB transcripts were what got sequenced. TCRdb took over this immuneACCESS table, retaining in-frame rearrangements with V and J assigned. Such tables are incomplete; in checked studies, under half of the missing clones stem from an unresolved V gene, and the remainder is unexplained. In all, the sample holds about 320,000 clones, and 12% to 15% of those were seen once. The ten largest account for 5.5% to 7.5% of the sample. Sequenced material: central memory CD4+ T cells from blood. The source is a man younger than 40 in good health.

This sequence joins TRBV5-8 and TRBJ1-1; the D is unclear. The V and J ends lost 0 bases and 6 bases respectively, with 9 bases between them. Germline V CDR1 and CDR2: SGHTS, YDEGEE. The CDR3 consists of 13 residues. CDR3 DNA: TGTGCCAGCAGCTTGGACAGTGACTCTGAAGCTTTCTTT. Its translation: CASSLDSDSEAFF.

This clone has a count of ten or more. The chain carries TRBV4-1 and TRBJ1-1, with 7 positions matching TRBD1. This CDR3 is 16 amino acids long. CDR1 and CDR2 from the germline V gene are MGHRA and YSYEKL. The junction had 8 bases not matched to a gene; V was cut back by 0 bases and J by 4 bases. The CDR3 sequence is CASSQDWTGTGTEAFF. DNA for the CDR3: TGCGCCAGCAGCCAAGATTGGACAGGCACGGGCACTGAAGCTTTCTTT.

CDR3 sequence: CASSSLALKSDTQYF. The CDR3 DNA reads as TGTGCCAGCAGCTCACTAGCCTTAAAGTCAGATACGCAGTATTTT. The genes are TRBV7-2 and TRBJ2-3; weak D call: TRBD2 (6 bases). The CDR3 is 15 residues long. With 4 bases removed from V and 4 bases from J, the gap between germline ends came to 15 bases. The germline V gene has CDR1 SGHTA and CDR2 FQGNSA.

This clone was found a few times. The CDR3 sequence: CASSLGGQRFETQYF. As DNA, the CDR3 is TGTGCCAGCAGCTTAGGGGGACAGCGGTTTGAGACCCAGTACTTC. The gene calls are TRBV7-2 and TRBJ2-5, with 7 positions matching TRBD1. The CDR3 is 15 amino acids. The germline V gene has CDR1 SGHTA and CDR2 FQGNSA. V dropped 1 base and J dropped 5; count of bases not matched to a gene: 7.

Comments on this clone: A much bigger clone sits one base away, suggesting this may be a read error. The same CDR3 arises from other DNA sequences in this sample as well. The genes are TRBV7-7 and TRBJ2-5; D is undetermined. This CDR3 contains 11 residues. The V end was cut by 4 bases, the J end by 4 bases, with 4 bases between. Germline values: CDR1 SSHAT, CDR2 FNYEAQ (reference sequence). CDR3 loop: CASSWGETQYF. The CDR3 nucleotides read TGTGCCAGCAGCTGGGGAGAGACCCAGTACTTC.

This clone appeared a few times. CDR3 nucleotides: TGTGCCAGCAGTTACCTCGGGCGGGATGGCTACACCTTC. This gives the protein CASSYLGRDGYTF. The rearrangement uses TRBV6-5 and TRBJ1-2, with D unresolved. Trimming left V 2 bases short and J 6 bases short, with 10 bases between. CDR3 size: 13 residues. Germline V gives CDR1 MNHEY, CDR2 SVGAGI.

This chain links TRBV6-1 with TRBJ1-6, with TRBD1 identical over 10 bases. The germline V gene has CDR1 MNHNS and CDR2 SASEGT. V lost 2 bases and J lost 9; bases outside the gene matches: 7. This CDR3 has 16 residues. For the CDR3, the DNA is TGTGCCAGCAGTGAACCACCGACAGGGGGCTCTTCACCCCTCCACTTT. Translating it yields CASSEPPTGGSSPLHF.

The table lists this clone with many counts. The CDR3 DNA follows: TGTGCCAGCAGCTTAACAGCAGGGGCCGGGAATCAGCCCCAGCATTTT. This sequence encodes CASSLTAGAGNQPQHF. This chain uses TRBV7-2 with TRBJ1-5; possible D gene TRBD1, 6 bases. The length of the CDR3 is 16 residues. V was clipped by 2 bases and J by 4 bases, with 15 bases between them. Germline loops: CDR1 SGHTA, CDR2 FQGNSA.

This clone was recorded at least ten times. The chain links TRBV10-3 to TRBJ2-1, with D maybe TRBD2 (5 bases). Trimming took 11 bases from V and 0 from J, leaving 20 bases between them. Germline CDR1 is ENHRY and CDR2 is SYGVKD. The CDR3 length is 16 residues. The CDR3 region has the DNA TGTGCCCCAAGAGGGAGCCCCCACCGCTCCTACAATGAGCAGTTCTTC. Its translation is CAPRGSPHRSYNEQFF.

This clone was counted only a few times. CDR3 loop: CASRRAGAPPDTQYF. The DNA of the CDR3 is TGTGCCAGCAGAAGAGCGGGGGCCCCTCCCGATACGCAGTATTTT. This chain connects TRBV5-6 to TRBJ2-3, with 8 bases lining up with TRBD2. Germline values: CDR1 SGHDT, CDR2 YYEEEE. The junction had 11 bases not matched to a gene; V was cut back by 5 bases and J by 6 bases. This CDR3 is built from 15 residues.

In its sample, this clone was seen a few times. The rearrangement uses TRBV7-2 and TRBJ1-2, with 11 bases identical to TRBD1. V shed 4 bases, J shed 4 bases, and the junction held 5 bases outside the gene matches. Germline lookup yields CDR1 SGHTA and CDR2 FQGNSA. The length of the CDR3 is 15 residues. CDR3 loop: CASSWTGGEGYGYTF. CDR3 in DNA: TGTGCCAGCAGCTGGACAGGGGGCGAGGGCTATGGCTACACCTTC.

This clone was counted a few times. The chain combines TRBV7-2 with TRBJ2-3; 8 bases fit TRBD1. V was clipped by 2 bases and J by 2 bases; unmatched bases: 6. Per germline, CDR1 SGHTA and CDR2 FQGNSA. The CDR3 is made up of 16 amino acids. Here the CDR3 reads CASSLRTGGFTDTQYF. The CDR3 nucleotides read TGTGCCAGCAGCTTAAGAACAGGGGGATTCACAGATACGCAGTATTTT.

In this sample, this clone turned up a few times. The chain recombines TRBV7-3 with TRBJ2-2; D gene unclear. CDR1 and CDR2 (germline): SGHTA, FQGTGA. The CDR3 covers 11 residues. V lost 4 bases to trimming and J lost 5 bases, with 2 bases between them. For the CDR3, the DNA is TGTGCCAGCAGCTATACCGGGGAGCTGTTTTTT. Protein: CASSYTGELFF.

The chain couples TRBV18 to TRBJ2-3; D is unresolved. Germline-derived CDR1 and CDR2 are KGHSH and LQKENI. This CDR3 spans 14 amino acids. V lost 0 bases, J lost 4 bases, and 8 bases lay in between. The CDR3 loop reads CASSPPGLPDTQYF. The CDR3 bases are TGTGCCAGCTCACCACCTGGATTGCCAGATACGCAGTATTTT.

The chain combines TRBV7-2 with TRBJ2-5; the D is unclear. The CDR3 contains 14 residues. Per germline, CDR1 SGHTA and CDR2 FQGNSA. Trimming pared 1 base from V and 0 bases from J, leaving 6 bases between. Here the CDR3 reads CASSLDSYQETQYF. DNA of the CDR3: TGTGCCAGCAGCTTAGATTCGTACCAAGAGACCCAGTACTTC.

Note on this clone: This CDR3 is also generated by other DNA sequences in the sample. This chain connects TRBV29-1 to TRBJ2-3; 11 positions agree with TRBD2. CDR1 and CDR2 from the germline V gene are SQVTM and ANQGSEA. The CDR3 is 14 residues long. Trimming took 4 bases from V and 2 from J; bases not matched to a gene: 2. CDR3 sequence (DNA): TGCAGCGTTGGACTAGCGGGGAACACAGATACGCAGTATTTT. This translates into CSVGLAGNTDTQYF.

This chain uses TRBV7-9 with TRBJ2-7, with a tentative D call TRBD2 (6 bases). Trimming removed 1 base from V and 8 bases from J, with 9 bases in between. This CDR3 is 12 amino acids long. In germline, CDR1 is SEHNR, CDR2 FQNEAQ (reference sequence). CDR3 amino acids: CASSLDAGKQYV. The CDR3 bases are TGTGCCAGCAGCTTAGATGCGGGGAAGCAGTACGTC.

This chain joins TRBV7-6 and TRBJ2-1, with D unresolved. Trimming cost V 0 bases and J 8 bases, with 5 bases left between them. The germline CDR1 and CDR2 sequences are SGHVS and FNYEAQ. CDR3 size: 12 residues. CDR3 amino acids: CASSLAGYEQFF. The DNA for the CDR3 is TGTGCCAGCAGCTTAGCCGGGTATGAGCAGTTCTTC.

This clone has just a few counts. This sequence joins TRBV2 and TRBJ2-3, with TRBD2 as a possible D gene (6 bases). Germline V gives CDR1 SNHLY, CDR2 FYNNEI. Trimming pared 3 bases from V and 5 bases from J, leaving 9 bases between. The CDR3 length is 13 residues. CDR3 sequence reads: CASSERRGDTQYF. For the CDR3, the DNA is TGTGCCAGCAGTGAGCGGAGGGGAGATACGCAGTATTTT.

Comments on this clone: Other DNA sequences of this sample code for an identical CDR3. The chain recombines TRBV6-6 with TRBJ1-6, with TRBD1 matching over 10 bases. The germline V gene encodes CDR1 MNHNY and CDR2 SVGAGI (reference sequence). V lost 8 bases to trimming and J lost 8 bases; unmatched junction nucleotides: 0. This CDR3 region has 12 residues. The CDR3 region has the DNA TGTGCCAGCGGGACAGGGGATTCACCCCTCCACTTT. Translating gives CASGTGDSPLHF.

In its sample, this clone was seen a few times. An end of the junction does not agree with germline; a read error may underlie this. This sequence joins TRBV7-3 and TRBJ1-2; 8 nucleotides align to TRBD1. This CDR3 region has 13 residues. Germline V gene lookup returns CDR1 SGHTA and CDR2 FQGTGA. Here the CDR3 reads CASSLSQFQGAVF. As DNA, the CDR3 is TGTGCCAGCAGCTTATCCCAATTTCAGGGGGCGGTCTTC.

Only a few counts were recorded for this clone. The chain uses TRBV4-1 and TRBJ1-6, with D possibly matching TRBD1 (5 bases). The germline V gene has CDR1 MGHRA and CDR2 YSYEKL. The CDR3 is 14 residues long. Trimming left V 0 bases short and J 14 bases short, with 14 bases between. CDR3 protein: CASSQEGRSSTLHF. The CDR3 DNA sequence: TGCGCCAGCAGCCAAGAGGGACGCAGTTCGACCCTCCACTTT.

The chain uses TRBV2 and TRBJ1-4, with 7 positions matching TRBD1. The V gene's germline CDR1 is SNHLY and CDR2 FYNNEI. V dropped 8 bases and J dropped 8; count of bases not matched to a gene: 8. This CDR3 has 13 amino acids. The CDR3 here is CASLQGNWEKLFF. CDR3 sequence (DNA): TGTGCCAGCTTACAGGGGAATTGGGAAAAACTGTTTTTT.

This clone was recorded many times. The gene calls are TRBV30 and TRBJ1-3; a weak D match, TRBD1 (5 bases). This CDR3 comprises 11 residues. V was trimmed by 4 bases and J by 4 bases, leaving 5 bases between them. CDR1 GTSNPN and CDR2 SVGIG come from the germline V gene (reference sequence). This CDR3 is CAWNRGNTIYF. The CDR3 DNA sequence: TGTGCCTGGAACAGGGGAAACACCATATATTTT.

This clone has only a few counts. V gene TRBV11-2 combines with J gene TRBJ1-4; D is undetermined. Germline V lookup: CDR1 SGHAT, CDR2 FQNNGV. The V end lost 0 bases, the J end lost 12 bases, and 17 bases lay between the germline ends. CDR3 length: 15 residues. The CDR3 region has the DNA TGTGCCAGCAGCTTAGATTCCCTGGGAAGTGAGGAACTGTTTTTT. This sequence encodes CASSLDSLGSEELFF.